This TCR beta chain is from a study of glioma-infiltrating T cells (dated by TCRdb to the mid-2010s). As for the study more broadly: Glioma tissue, non-neoplastic brain tissue and matched peripheral blood mononuclear cells were used as sources from which TCR alpha- and beta-chain repertoires were sequenced. The paired cohort was made up of three low-grade glioma patients, about 8 primary glioblastoma patients and three non-glioma patients who contributed non-neoplastic brain tissue. To measure how far tissue and blood T-cell populations diverged, each tissue-infiltrating repertoire was compared against the peripheral blood repertoire of the same patient.

The paper as a whole reports these results and caveats: Group comparisons were based on small numbers of patients: three non-neoplastic, three low-grade glioma and seven to nine glioblastoma patients. In non-neoplastic patients, VJ-independent divergence between tissue and blood fell below expectation, whereas in all gliomas, and especially in low-grade gliomas, the divergence rose above expectation. Very few CDR3 sequences were shared between tissue and blood, attributed to high CDR3 diversity and limited sampling.

The iRepertoire nested amplicon-rescue multiplex PCR (arm-PCR) platform was used to amplify TCR alpha and beta CDR3 regions from RNA. For one-step reverse transcription and amplification, roughly 85-400 ng of tissue mRNA or PBMC total RNA was used as input. After bead purification, a secondary multiplex PCR added Illumina adapters, and libraries were gel-purified between 200 and 400 bp. Demultiplexing relied on internal 6-nucleotide barcodes carried by the libraries. Sequencing of the libraries was done on an Illumina MiSeq using 2x220 or 2x250 nucleotide paired-end reads. The authors processed their data as follows. FLASH 1.2.11 was used to merge paired reads, and BWA-MEM then aligned the reads to the GRCh37 human genome before TRA and TRB reads were extracted. An IMGT-derived reference of cassette sequences and CDR3 motifs, with pseudogenes included, was used for V and J assignment. Reads were translated in three frames, and productive CDR3s were defined by a C…FGXG motif without stop codons. Unique combinations of V-J cassette pair and CDR3 amino acid sequence were defined as clonotypes. Hamming distance filtering was applied to reads, with thresholds set by the sequence error rate of each sample in mapped regions. TCRdb reran the public reads through fastp at Q25 and MiXCR, keeping productive beta chains. Entries are consolidated by CDR3 protein sequence, retaining the most common genes and DNA. It is TCRdb's table, rather than the study itself, that gives the V and J calls and clone size. The sample records under 200,000 distinct CDR3 sequences, more than 35% of which are singletons. The ten largest clones add up to 5% to 5.5% of the sample.

Taken from cysteine to phenylalanine, the CDR3 has 15 residues. Only the CDR3 DNA stays, 45 bases, in frame from base 1. The V end gives up 6 bases and the J end 5 bases, leaving 9 bases in the junction not matched to a gene. The germline V gene (reference sequence) provides CDR1 DFQATT and CDR2 SNEGSKA. This clonotype was seen ten or more times. The antigen this receptor binds is unknown. Base qualities are missing; no much larger clone stands one base away. Recombination joined TRBV20-1 with TRBJ2-1, and 11 junctional nucleotides match TRBD2. The receptor comes from a human donor with low-grade glioma or glioblastoma, undergoing nonglioma brain surgery, or in good health (not recorded which). The material sequenced was glioma tissue, nonneoplastic brain tissue, or PBMCs (not recorded which). The DNA sequence reads TGCAGTGCCCCCCTAGCGGGAGGAAGCGACAATGAGCAGTTCTTC. It specifies CSAPLAGGSDNEQFF.